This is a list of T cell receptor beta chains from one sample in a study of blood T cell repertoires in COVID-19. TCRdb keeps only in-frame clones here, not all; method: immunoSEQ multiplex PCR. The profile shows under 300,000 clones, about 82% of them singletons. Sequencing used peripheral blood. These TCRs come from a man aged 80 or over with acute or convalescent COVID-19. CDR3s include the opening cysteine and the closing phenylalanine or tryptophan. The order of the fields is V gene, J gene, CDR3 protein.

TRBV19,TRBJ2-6,CASSPTGANVLTF
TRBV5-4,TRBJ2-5,CASSRTGTQETQYF
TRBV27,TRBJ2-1,CASSRLGTHEQFF
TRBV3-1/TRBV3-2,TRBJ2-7,CASSQVGDKYF
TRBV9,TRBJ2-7,CASSVDSRTYEQYF
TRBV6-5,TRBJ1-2,CASQEGNYGYTF
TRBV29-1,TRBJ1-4,CSVSDRVNEKLFF
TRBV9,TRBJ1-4,CASSARDNEGKLFF
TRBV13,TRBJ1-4,CASSFRVLPNEKLFF
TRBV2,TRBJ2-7,CASSILTGSEQYF
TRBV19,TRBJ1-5,CASSIGTQFSNQPRHF
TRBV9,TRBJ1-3,CASSVDVGGGSGNTIYF
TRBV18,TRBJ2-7,CASSLTSGYEQYF
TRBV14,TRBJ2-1,CASSQAGLHSYNEQFF
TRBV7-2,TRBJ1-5,CASSLNPGRDSNQPQHF
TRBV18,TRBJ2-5,CASSPFGPGGMEETQYF
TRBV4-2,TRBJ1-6,CASSRQAGTGINSPLHF
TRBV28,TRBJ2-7,CASSRGIYEQYF
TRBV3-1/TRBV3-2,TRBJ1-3,CASSQDGAVSGNTIYF
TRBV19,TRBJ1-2,CASSIGDTPSEGYTF
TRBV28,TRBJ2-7,CASSLTGPYEQYF
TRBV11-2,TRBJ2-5,CASSLGSGGGETQYF
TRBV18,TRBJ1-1,CASSNIEEAFF
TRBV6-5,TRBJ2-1,CASSRGTSYNEQFF
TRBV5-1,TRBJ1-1,CASSLVGALGTEAFF